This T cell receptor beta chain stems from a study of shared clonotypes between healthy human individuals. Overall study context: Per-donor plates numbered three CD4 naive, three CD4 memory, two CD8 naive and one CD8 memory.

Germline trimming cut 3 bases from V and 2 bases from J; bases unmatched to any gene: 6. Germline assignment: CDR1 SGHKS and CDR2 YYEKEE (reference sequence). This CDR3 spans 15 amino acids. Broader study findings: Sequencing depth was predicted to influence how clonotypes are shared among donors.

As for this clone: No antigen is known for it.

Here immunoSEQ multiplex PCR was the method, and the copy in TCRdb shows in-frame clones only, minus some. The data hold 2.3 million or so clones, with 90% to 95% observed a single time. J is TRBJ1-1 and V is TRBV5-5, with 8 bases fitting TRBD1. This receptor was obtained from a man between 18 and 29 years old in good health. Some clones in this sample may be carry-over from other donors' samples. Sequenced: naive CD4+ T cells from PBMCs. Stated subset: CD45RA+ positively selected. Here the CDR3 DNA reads TGTGCCAGCAGCTCCAGGGGGCCAAGCAACACTGAAGCTTTCTTT. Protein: CASSSRGPSNTEAFF.